This TCR beta chain appears in the sequencing data of a study of blood T cell repertoires in COVID-19. Background on the study: PBMCs, B-cell-depleted T cells, or T cells were the source of the cDNA or gDNA that made up the material.

Germline V gene data show CDR1 as LGHNT and CDR2 as FRNRAP. This CDR3 contains 15 residues. Deletions cut 3 bases from V and 0 bases from J, with 10 bases between. Per the original methods: Cell counts per sample came from amplifying reference gene primers. Measured with immunoSEQ multiplex PCR; TCRdb has only the in-frame clones, and not every one. V, J and clone size are those of that table, while D and trimming were read from the DNA. The profile shows around 300,000 clones, about 82% of them singletons. What was sequenced was peripheral blood. V usage is TRBV12-5 and J usage is TRBJ2-3; D possibly corresponds to TRBD1 (6 bases). The receptor was derived from a human donor in a cohort sampled during active COVID-19. The CDR3 bases are TGTGCTAGTGGTTTAGGGGACACTAGCACAGATACGCAGTATTTT. Translation gives CASGLGDTSTDTQYF.